The clone carrying this T cell receptor beta chain was seen only a few times. This sample is part of a study of blood T cell repertoires in COVID-19. The wider study: T cells, B-cell-depleted T cells, or PBMCs supplied cDNA or gDNA.

Germline CDR1 is DFQATT and CDR2 is SNEGSKA (reference sequence). V dropped 3 bases and J dropped 2 bases, with 11 bases sitting between them. This CDR3 has 14 residues. Per the original methods: Reference gene primer amplification gave nucleated cell count estimates. TCRdb's copy holds only in-frame clones and misses some; the assay was immunoSEQ multiplex PCR. V, J and clone size reflect that table, while D and trimming were determined from the DNA. The top ten clones hold approximately 0.8% of a sample with hundreds of thousands of clones, approximately 85% of them seen once. The source material was peripheral blood. The sequence came from a woman younger than 45 with acute or convalescent COVID-19. V and J are TRBV20-1 and TRBJ1-5, with D possibly TRBD1 on 5 matching bases. The CDR3 DNA reads TGCAGTGCTAGTTCAGGGTATGGCAATCAGCCCCAGCATTTT. As protein: CSASSGYGNQPQHF.